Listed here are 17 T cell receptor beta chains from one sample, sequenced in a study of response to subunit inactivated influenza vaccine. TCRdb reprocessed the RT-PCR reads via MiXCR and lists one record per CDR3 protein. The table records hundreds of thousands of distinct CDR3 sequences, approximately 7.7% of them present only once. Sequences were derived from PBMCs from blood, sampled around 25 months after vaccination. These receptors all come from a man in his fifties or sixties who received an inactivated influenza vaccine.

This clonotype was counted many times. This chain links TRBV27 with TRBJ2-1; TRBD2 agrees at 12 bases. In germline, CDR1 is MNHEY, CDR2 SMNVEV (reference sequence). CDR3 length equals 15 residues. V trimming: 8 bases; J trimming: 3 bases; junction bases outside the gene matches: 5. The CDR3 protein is CASGGLAGYYNEQFF. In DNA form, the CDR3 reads TGTGCCAGCGGGGGACTAGCGGGCTACTACAATGAGCAGTTCTTC.

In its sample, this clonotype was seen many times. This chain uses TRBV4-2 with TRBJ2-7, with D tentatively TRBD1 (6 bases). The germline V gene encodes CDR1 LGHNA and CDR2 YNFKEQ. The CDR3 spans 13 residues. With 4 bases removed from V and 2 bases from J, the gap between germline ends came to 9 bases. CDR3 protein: CASSRDTAYEQYF. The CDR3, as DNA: TGTGCCAGCAGCCGGGACACCGCCTACGAGCAGTACTTC.

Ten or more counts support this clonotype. The CDR3 DNA reads TGTGCCAGCAGCCCAAGACAGGGGTCGTATACCGGGGAGCTGTTTTTT. It is translated as CASSPRQGSYTGELFF. V and J are TRBV7-2 and TRBJ2-2; the match to TRBD1 covers 8 bases. With V trimmed by 5 bases and J by 5 bases, 10 bases remained unmatched. The CDR3 loop spans 16 amino acids. The germline V gene encodes CDR1 SGHTA and CDR2 FQGNSA.

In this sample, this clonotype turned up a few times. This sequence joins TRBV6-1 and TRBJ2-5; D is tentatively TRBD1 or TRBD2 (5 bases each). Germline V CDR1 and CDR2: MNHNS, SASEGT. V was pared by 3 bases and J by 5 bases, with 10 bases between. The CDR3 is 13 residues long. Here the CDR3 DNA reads TGTGCCAGCAGTGACGGGGCATGGGAGACCCAGTACTTC. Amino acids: CASSDGAWETQYF.

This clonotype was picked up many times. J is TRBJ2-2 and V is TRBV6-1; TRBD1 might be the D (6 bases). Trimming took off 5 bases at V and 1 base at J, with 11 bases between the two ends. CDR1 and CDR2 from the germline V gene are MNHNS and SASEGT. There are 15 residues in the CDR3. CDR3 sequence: CASSRTDMNTGELFF. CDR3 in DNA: TGTGCCAGCAGTAGGACAGATATGAACACCGGGGAGCTGTTTTTT.

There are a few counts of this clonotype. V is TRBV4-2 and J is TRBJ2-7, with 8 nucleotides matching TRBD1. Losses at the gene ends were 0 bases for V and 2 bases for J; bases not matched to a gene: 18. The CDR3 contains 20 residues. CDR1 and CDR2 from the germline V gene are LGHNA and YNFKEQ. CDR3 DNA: TGTGCCAGCAGCCAAGATCAGGCGCCAACGTGGACAGGGACTCCCTACGAGCAGTACTTC. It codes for CASSQDQAPTWTGTPYEQYF.

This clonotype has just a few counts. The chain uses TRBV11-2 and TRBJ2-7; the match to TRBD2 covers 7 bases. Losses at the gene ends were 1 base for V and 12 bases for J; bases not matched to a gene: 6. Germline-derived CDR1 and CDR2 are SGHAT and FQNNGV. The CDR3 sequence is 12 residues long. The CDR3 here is CASSLVTGLLYF. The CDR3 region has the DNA TGTGCCAGCAGCTTAGTAACGGGACTACTGTACTTC.

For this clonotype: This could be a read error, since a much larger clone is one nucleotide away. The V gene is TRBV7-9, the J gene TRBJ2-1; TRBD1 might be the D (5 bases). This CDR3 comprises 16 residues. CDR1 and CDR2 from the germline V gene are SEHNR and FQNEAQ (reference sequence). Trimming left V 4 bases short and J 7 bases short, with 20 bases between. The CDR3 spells CASSSLDSTPGNEQFF. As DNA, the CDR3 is TGTGCCAGCAGCTCCCTCGACAGCACCCCTGGGAATGAGCAGTTCTTC.

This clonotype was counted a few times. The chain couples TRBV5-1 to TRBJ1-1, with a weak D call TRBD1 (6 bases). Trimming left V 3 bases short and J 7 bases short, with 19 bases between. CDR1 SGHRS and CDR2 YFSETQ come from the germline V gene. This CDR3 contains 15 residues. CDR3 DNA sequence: TGCGCCAGCAGCTCTTTTGGTCGAGGGGGTGTTGAAGCTTTCTTT. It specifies CASSSFGRGGVEAFF. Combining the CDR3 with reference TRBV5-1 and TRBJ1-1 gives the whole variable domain KAGVTQTPRYLIKTRGQQVTLSCSPISGHRSVSWYQQTPGQGLQFLFEYFSETQRNKGNFPGRFSGRQFSNSRSEMNVSTLELGDSALYLCASSSFGRGGVEAFFGQGTRLTVV.

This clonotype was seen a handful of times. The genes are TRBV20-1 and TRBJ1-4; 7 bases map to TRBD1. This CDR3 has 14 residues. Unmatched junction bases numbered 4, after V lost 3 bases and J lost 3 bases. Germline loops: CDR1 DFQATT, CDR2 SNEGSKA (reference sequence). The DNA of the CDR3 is TGCAGTGCTAGGCGGGACAGCTCTAATGAAAAACTGTTTTTT. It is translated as CSARRDSSNEKLFF.

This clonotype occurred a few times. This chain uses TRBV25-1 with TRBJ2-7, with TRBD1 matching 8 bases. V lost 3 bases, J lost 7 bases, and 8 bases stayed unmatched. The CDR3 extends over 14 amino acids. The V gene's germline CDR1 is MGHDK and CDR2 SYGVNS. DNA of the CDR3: TGTGCCAGCAGTGATCCCAGGGGGCTTGGAGAGCAGTACTTC. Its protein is CASSDPRGLGEQYF.

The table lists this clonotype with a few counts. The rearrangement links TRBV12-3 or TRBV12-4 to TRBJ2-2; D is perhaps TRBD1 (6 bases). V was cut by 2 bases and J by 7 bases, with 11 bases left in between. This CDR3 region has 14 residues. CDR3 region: CASSLTGMGGELFF. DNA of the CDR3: TGTGCCAGCAGTTTAACAGGGATGGGCGGGGAGCTGTTTTTT.

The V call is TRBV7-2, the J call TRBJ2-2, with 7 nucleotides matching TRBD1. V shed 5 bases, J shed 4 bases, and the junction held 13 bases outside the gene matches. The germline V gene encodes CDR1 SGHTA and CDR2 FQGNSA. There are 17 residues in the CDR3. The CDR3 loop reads CASSKRTVQGVTGELFF. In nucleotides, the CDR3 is TGTGCCAGCAGCAAGAGAACCGTCCAGGGGGTCACCGGGGAGCTGTTTTTT. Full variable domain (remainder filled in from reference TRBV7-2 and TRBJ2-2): GAGVSQSPSNKVTEKGKDVELRCDPISGHTALYWYRQSLGQGLEFLIYFQGNSAPDKSGLPSDRFSAERTGGSVSTLTIQRTQQEDSAVYLCASSKRTVQGVTGELFFGEGSRLTVL.

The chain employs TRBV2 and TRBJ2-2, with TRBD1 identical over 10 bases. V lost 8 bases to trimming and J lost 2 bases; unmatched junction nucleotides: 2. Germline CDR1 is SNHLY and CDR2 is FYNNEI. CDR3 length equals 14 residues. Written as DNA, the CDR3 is TGTGCCAGCGGGACAGGGGCCAACACCGGGGAGCTGTTTTTT. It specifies CASGTGANTGELFF. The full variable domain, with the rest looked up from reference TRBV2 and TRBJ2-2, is EPEVTQTPSHQVTQMGQEVILRCVPISNHLYFYWYRQILGQKVEFLVSFYNNEISEKSEIFDDQFSVERPDGSNFTLKIRSTKLEDSAMYFCASGTGANTGELFFGEGSRLTVL.

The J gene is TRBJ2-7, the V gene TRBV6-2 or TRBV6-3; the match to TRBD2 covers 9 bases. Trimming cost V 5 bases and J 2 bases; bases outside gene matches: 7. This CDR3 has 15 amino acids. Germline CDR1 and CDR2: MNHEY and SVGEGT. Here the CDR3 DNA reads TGTGCCAGCAGTGCGCCGACTAGCGGAACCTACGAGCAGTACTTC. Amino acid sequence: CASSAPTSGTYEQYF.

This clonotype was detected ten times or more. This chain's CDR3 is CASSAGRLHQPQHF. CDR3 DNA: TGTGCCAGCAGTGCCGGCCGGCTTCATCAGCCCCAGCATTTT. The rearrangement joins TRBV12-3 or TRBV12-4 to TRBJ1-5; D remains ambiguous. With 5 bases removed from V and 5 bases from J, the gap between germline ends came to 13 bases. The length of the CDR3 is 14 residues.

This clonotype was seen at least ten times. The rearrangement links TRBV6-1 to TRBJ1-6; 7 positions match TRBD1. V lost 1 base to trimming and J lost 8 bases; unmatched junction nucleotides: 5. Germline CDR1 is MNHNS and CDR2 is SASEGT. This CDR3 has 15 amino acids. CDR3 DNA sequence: TGTGCCAGCAGTGAAGGACAGGGTGTTTATTCACCCCTCCACTTT. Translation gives CASSEGQGVYSPLHF.